This T cell receptor beta chain was profiled in a study of T cell responses to AZD1222 COVID-19 vaccine. Whole-study findings and limits: Females outnumbered males among donors, who were mostly white British; clonal diversity was possibly underestimated. Vaccine-associated CD4 TCRs spanned spike, dominant at 160-218 and 743-854. Only a handful of AZD1222 recipients were seropositive at baseline. Following two doses of AZD1222, Spike-specific TCR breadth and depth rose.

As to this clone: What it binds is unknown.

Using immunoSEQ multiplex PCR, the repertoire was profiled, and TCRdb retains in-frame clones only, with some absent. The sample has fewer than 250,000 clones, around 93% seen once; the top ten hold more than 0.8%. The clonotype was recovered from an adult in good health. The material sequenced was peripheral blood, taken on day 0 of MenACWY control vaccination.

The CDR3 here is CSVGGTGGGSYEQYF. Here the CDR3 DNA reads TGCAGCGTTGGGGGGACAGGGGGCGGGAGCTACGAGCAGTACTTC. The chain uses TRBV29-1 and TRBJ2-7; TRBD1 matches at 12 bases. Germline CDR1 reads SQVTM; CDR2 reads ANQGSEA. CDR3 size: 15 residues. V lost 4 bases and J lost 3; bases outside the gene matches: 7.